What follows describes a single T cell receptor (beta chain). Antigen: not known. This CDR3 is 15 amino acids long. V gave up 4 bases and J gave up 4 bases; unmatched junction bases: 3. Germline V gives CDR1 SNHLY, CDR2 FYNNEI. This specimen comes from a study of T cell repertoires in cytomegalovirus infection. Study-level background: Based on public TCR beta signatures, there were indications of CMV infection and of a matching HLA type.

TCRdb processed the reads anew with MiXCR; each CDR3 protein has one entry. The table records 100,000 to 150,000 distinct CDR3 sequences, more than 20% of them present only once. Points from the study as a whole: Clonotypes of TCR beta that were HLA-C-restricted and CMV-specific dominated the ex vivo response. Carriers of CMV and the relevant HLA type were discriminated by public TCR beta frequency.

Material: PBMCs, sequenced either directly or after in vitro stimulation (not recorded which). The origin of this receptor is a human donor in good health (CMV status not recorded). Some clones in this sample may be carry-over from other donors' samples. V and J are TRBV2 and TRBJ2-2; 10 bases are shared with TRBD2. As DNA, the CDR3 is TGTGCCAGCAGTGCCAGCGGGAGGGTCACCGGGGAGCTGTTTTTT. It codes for CASSASGRVTGELFF. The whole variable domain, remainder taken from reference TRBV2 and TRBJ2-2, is EPEVTQTPSHQVTQMGQEVILRCVPISNHLYFYWYRQILGQKVEFLVSFYNNEISEKSEIFDDQFSVERPDGSNFTLKIRSTKLEDSAMYFCASSASGRVTGELFFGEGSRLTVL.